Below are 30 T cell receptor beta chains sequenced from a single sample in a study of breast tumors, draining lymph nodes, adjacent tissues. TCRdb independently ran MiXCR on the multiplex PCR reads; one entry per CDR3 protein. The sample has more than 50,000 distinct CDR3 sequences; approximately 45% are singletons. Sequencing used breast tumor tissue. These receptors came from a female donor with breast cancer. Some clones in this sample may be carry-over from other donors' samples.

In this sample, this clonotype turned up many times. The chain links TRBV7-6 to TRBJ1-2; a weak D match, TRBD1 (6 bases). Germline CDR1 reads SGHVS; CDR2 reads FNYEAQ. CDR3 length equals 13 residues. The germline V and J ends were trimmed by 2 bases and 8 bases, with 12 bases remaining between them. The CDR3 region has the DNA TGTGCCAGCAGCTTATCCCGGGGGCAAGGCTACACCTTC. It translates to CASSLSRGQGYTF.

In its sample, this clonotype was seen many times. The chain's CDR3 is CSARTDSNQPQHF. CDR3 bases: TGCAGTGCTAGGACGGATTCAAATCAGCCCCAGCATTTT. This sequence joins TRBV20-1 and TRBJ1-5, with D hard to call. Germline V lookup: CDR1 DFQATT, CDR2 SNEGSKA (reference sequence). The CDR3 is made up of 13 amino acids. Trimming removed 3 bases from V and 4 bases from J, with 10 bases in between.

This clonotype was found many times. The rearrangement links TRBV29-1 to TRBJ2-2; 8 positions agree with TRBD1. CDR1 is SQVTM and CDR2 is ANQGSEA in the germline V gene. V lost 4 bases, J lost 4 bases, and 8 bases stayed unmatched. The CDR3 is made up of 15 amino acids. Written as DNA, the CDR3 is TGCAGCGTTGCTGTCACAGGGGGGCCCACCGGGGAGCTGTTTTTT. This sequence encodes CSVAVTGGPTGELFF.

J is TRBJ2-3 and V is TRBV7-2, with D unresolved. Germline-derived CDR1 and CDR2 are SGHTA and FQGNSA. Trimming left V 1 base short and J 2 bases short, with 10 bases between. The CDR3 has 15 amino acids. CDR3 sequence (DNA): TGTGCCAGCAGCTTAGTTCCCGGAAACACAGATACGCAGTATTTT. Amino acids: CASSLVPGNTDTQYF.

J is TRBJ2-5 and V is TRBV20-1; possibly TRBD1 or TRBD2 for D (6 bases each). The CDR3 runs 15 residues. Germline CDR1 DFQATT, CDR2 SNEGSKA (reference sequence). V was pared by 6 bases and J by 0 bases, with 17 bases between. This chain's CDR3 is CSAGLGGRDQETQYF. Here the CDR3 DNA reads TGCAGTGCGGGGCTCGGGGGCCGTGACCAAGAGACCCAGTACTTC.

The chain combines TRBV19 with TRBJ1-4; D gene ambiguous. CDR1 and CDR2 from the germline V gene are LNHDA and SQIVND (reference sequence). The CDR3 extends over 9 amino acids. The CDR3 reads CATNEKLFF. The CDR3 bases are TGTGCAACTAATGAAAAACTGTTTTTT.

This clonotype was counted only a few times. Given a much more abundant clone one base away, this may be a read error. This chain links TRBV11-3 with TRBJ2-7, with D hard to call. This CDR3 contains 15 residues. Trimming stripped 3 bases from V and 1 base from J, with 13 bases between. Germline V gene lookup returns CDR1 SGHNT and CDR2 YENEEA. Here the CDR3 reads CASSLLQDPSYEQYF. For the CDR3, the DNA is TGTGCCAGCAGCTTGCTCCAGGACCCTTCCTACGAGCAGTACTTC. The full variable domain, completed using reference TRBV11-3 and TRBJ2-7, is EAGVVQSPRYKIIEKKQPVAFWCNPISGHNTLYWYLQNLGQGPELLIRYENEEAVDDSQLPKDRFSAERLKGVDSTLKIQPAELGDSAVYLCASSLLQDPSYEQYFGPGTRLTVT.

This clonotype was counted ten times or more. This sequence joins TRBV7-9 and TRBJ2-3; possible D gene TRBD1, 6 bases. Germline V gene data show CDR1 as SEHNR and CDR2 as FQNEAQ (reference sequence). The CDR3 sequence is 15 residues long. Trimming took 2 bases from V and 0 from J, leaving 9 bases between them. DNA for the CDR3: TGTGCCAGCAGCTTAAGACAGGCTAGCACAGATACGCAGTATTTT. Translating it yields CASSLRQASTDTQYF.

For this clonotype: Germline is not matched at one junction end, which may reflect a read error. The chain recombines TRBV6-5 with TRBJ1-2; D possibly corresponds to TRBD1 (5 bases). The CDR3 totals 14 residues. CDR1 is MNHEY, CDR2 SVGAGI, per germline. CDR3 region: CASSHSRGDGGYTF. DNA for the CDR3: TGTGCCAGCAGTCACTCGAGAGGGGACGGGGGCTACACCTTC.

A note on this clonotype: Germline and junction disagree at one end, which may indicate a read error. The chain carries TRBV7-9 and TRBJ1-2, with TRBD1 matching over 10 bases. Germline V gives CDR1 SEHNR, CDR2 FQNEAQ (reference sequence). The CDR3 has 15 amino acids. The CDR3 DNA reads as TGTGCCAGCAGCGCAGCCCGGGACAGGGGCTATGGCTACATCTTC. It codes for CASSAARDRGYGYIF.

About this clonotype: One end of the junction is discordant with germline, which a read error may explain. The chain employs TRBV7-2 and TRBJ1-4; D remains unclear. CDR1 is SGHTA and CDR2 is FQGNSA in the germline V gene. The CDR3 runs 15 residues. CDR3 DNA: TGTGCCAGCAGCTTAGGCCCACGTCTTAATGAAAAACTGTCTTTT. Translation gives CASSLGPRLNEKLSF.

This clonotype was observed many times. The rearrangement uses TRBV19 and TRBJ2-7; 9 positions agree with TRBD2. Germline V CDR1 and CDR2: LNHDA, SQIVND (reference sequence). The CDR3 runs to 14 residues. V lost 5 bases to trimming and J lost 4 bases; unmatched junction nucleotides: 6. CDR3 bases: TGTGCCAGTAGTGTACTAGCGGGTGCATACGAGCAGTACTTC. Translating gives CASSVLAGAYEQYF.

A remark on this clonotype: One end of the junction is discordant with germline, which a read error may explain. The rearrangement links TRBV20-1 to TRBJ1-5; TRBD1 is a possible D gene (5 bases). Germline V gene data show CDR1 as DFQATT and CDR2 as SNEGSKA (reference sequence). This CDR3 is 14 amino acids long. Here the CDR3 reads CSADDSYSNLPQHF. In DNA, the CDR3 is TGCAGTGCTGACGACAGCTACAGCAATCTGCCCCAGCATTTT.

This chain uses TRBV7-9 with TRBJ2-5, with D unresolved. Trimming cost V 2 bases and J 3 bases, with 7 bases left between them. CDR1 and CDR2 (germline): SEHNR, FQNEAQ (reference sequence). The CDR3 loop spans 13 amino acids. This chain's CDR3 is CASSLLREETQYF. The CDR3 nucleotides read TGTGCCAGCAGCTTACTCAGAGAAGAGACCCAGTACTTC.

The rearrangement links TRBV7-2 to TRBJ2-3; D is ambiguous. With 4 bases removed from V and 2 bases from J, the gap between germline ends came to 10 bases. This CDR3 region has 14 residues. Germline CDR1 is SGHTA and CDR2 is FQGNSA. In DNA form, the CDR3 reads TGTGCCAGCAGCTCGACACGAGCCACAGATACGCAGTATTTT. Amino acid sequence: CASSSTRATDTQYF.

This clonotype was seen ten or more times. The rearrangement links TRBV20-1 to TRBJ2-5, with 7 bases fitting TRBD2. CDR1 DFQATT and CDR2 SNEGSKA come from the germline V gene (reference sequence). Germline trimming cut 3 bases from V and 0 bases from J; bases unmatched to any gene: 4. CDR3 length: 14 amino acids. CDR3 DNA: TGCAGTGCTAGGCCAGCGGGGTACCAAGAGACCCAGTACTTC. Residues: CSARPAGYQETQYF.

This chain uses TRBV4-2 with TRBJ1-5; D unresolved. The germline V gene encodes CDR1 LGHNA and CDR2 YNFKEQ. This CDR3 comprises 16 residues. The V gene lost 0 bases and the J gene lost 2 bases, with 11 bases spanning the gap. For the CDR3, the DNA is TGTGCCAGCAGCCAAGATCTTGTTATGGGCAATCAGCCCCAGCATTTT. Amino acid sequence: CASSQDLVMGNQPQHF.

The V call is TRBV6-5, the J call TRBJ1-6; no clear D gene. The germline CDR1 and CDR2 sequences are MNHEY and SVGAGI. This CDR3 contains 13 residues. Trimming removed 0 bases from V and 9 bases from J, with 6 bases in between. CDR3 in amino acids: CASSYSNLSPLHF. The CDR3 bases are TGTGCCAGCAGTTACTCGAACCTTTCACCCCTCCACTTT.

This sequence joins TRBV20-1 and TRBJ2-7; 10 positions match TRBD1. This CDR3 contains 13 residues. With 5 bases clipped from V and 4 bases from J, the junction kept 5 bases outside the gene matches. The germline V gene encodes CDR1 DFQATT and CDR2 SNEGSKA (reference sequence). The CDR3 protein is CSAPGTGEYEQYF. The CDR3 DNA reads TGCAGTGCTCCCGGGACAGGGGAATACGAGCAGTACTTC.

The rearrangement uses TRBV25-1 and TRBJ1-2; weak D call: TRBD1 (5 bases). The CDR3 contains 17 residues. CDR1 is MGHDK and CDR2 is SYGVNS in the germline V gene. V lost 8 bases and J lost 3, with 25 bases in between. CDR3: CASVEDLWEGRHYGYTF. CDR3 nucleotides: TGTGCCAGCGTTGAAGATTTGTGGGAGGGGCGTCACTATGGCTACACCTTC.

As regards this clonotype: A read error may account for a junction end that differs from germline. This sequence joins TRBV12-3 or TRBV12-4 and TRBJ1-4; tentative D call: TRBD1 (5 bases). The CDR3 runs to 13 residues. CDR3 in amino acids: CASSRQTNEELVF. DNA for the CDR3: TGTGCCAGCAGCCGACAGACTAATGAAGAACTGGTTTTT.

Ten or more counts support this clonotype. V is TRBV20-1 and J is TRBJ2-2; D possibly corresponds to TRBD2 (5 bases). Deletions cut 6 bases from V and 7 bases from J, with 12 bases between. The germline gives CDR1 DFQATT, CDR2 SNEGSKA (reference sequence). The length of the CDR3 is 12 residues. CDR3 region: CSALKSGGELFF. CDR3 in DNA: TGCAGTGCCTTGAAAAGCGGCGGGGAGCTGTTTTTT.

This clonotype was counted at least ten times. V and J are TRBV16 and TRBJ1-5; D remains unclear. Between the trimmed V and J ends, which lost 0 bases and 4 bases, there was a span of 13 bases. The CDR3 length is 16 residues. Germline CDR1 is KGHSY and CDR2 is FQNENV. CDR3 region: CASSQSWREGNQPQHF. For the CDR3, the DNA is TGTGCCAGCAGCCAATCGTGGAGGGAAGGGAATCAGCCCCAGCATTTT.

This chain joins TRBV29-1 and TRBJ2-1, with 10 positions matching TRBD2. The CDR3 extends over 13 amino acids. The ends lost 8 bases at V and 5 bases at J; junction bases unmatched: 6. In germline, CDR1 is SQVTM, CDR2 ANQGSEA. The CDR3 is CSLTSGKHNEQFF. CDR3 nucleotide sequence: TGCAGCTTAACTAGCGGGAAGCACAATGAGCAGTTCTTC.

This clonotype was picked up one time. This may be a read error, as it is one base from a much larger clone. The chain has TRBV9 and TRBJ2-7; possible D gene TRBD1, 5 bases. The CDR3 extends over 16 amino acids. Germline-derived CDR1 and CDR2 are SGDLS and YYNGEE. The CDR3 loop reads CASSVFPGPTFYAQYF. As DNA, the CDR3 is TGTGCCAGCAGCGTATTTCCAGGGCCTACATTCTACGCGCAGTACTTC.

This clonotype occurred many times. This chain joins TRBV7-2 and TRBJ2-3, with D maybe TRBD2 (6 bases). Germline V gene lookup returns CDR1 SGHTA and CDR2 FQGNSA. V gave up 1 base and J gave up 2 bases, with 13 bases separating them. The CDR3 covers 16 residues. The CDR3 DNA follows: TGTGCCAGCAGCTTAGGGGTAGCGGAGATCACAGATACGCAGTATTTT. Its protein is CASSLGVAEITDTQYF.

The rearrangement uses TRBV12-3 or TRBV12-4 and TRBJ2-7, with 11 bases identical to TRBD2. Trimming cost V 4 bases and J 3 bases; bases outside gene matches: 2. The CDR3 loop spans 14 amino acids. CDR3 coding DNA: TGTGCCAGCAGTTCTAGCGGGAGGTTCTACGAGCAGTACTTC. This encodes CASSSSGRFYEQYF.

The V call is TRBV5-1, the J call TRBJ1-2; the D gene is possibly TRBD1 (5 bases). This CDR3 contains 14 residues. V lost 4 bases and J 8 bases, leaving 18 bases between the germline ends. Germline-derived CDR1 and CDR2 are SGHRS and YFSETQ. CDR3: CASSRLGGCGGYTF. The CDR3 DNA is TGCGCCAGCAGCCGCCTTGGGGGGTGTGGCGGCTACACCTTC. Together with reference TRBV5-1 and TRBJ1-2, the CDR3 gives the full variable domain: KAGVTQTPRYLIKTRGQQVTLSCSPISGHRSVSWYQQTPGQGLQFLFEYFSETQRNKGNFPGRFSGRQFSNSRSEMNVSTLELGDSALYLCASSRLGGCGGYTFGSGTRLTVV.

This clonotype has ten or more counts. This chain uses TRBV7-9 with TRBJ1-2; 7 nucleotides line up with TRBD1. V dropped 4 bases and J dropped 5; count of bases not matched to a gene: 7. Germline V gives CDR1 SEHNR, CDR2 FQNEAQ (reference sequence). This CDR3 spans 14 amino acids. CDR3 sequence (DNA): TGTGCCAGCAGCTCGGGGGACAGCTCGTATGGCTACACCTTC. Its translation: CASSSGDSSYGYTF.

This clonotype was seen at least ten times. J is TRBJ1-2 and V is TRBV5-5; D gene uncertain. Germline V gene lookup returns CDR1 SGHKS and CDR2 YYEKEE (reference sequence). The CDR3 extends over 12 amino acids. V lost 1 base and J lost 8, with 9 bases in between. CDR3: CASSLLEGGYTF. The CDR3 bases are TGTGCCAGCAGCTTGTTGGAGGGAGGCTACACCTTC. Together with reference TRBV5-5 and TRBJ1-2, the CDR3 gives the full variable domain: DAGVTQSPTHLIKTRGQQVTLRCSPISGHKSVSWYQQVLGQGPQFIFQYYEKEERGRGNFPDRFSARQFPNYSSELNVNALLLGDSALYLCASSLLEGGYTFGSGTRLTVV.